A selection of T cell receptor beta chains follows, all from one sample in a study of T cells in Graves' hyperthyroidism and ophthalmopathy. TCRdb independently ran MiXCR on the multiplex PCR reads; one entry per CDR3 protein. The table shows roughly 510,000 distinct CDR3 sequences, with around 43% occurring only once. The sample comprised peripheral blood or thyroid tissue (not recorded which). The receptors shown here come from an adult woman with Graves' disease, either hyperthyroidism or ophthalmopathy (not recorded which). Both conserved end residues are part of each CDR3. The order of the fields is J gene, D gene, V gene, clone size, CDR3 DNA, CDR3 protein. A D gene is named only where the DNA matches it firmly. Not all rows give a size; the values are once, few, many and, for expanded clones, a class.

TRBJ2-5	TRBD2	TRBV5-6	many	TGTGCCAGCAGCTTTGGGACTAGCGAAGAGACCCAGTACTTC	CASSFGTSEETQYF
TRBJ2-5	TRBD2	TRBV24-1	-	TGTGCCAGCAGCCAGCGGGGGGGCAGTAAGACCCAGTACTTC	CASSQRGGSKTQYF
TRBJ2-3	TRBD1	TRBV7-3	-	TGTGCCAGCAGCTCCGGACAGGGCAAAGATACGCAGTATTTT	CASSSGQGKDTQYF
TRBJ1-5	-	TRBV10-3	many	TGTGCCATCAGTGAGTCGAAAGGAAATAGCAATCAGCCCCAGCATTTT	CAISESKGNSNQPQHF
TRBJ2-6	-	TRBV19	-	TGTGCCAGTAGTATAGATCCAGCGCATTTGTCCTCTGGGGCCAACGTCCTGACTTTC	CASSIDPAHLSSGANVLTF
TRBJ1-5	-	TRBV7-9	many	TGTGCCAGCAGCTTGGAAGGTCAGCCCCAGCATTTT	CASSLEGQPQHF
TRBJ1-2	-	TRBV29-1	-	TGCAGCGTCGAAGGCGAAGAGGCCTATGGCTACACCTTC	CSVEGEEAYGYTF
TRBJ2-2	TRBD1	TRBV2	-	TGTGCCAGCACTAACAGGGGAACCGGGGAGCTGTTTTTT	CASTNRGTGELFF
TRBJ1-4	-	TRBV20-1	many	TGCAGTGCCAGTAGGGGGGCAACTAATGAAAAACTGTTTTTT	CSASRGATNEKLFF
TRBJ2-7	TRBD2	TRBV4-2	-	TGTGCCAGCAGCCAAGATCTTGCGGGAGTCGGGAGTAGCGACGAGCAGTACTTC	CASSQDLAGVGSSDEQYF
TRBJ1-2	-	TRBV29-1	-	TGCAGCGTTGCGACAGAGTGGCGAGATGGCTACACCTTC	CSVATEWRDGYTF
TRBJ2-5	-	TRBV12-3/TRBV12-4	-	TGTGCCAGCAGTTTGAAGCGGGAGACCCAGTACTTC	CASSLKRETQYF
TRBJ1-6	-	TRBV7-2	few	TGTGCCAGCAGCTTAGCGGGGGGCGGGGGTTCACCCCTCCACTTT	CASSLAGGGGSPLHF
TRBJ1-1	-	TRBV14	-	TGTGCCAGCAGCCAATATCGGGGGGCACGAGCTTTCTTT	CASSQYRGARAFF
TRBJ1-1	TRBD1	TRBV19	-	TGTGCCACAAAGACAGGGGGGACTGAAGCTTTCTTT	CATKTGGTEAFF
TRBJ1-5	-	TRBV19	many	TGTGCCAGCAGCGGAACAGGCGGCCAGCCCCAGCATTTT	CASSGTGGQPQHF
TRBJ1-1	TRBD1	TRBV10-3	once	TGTGCCATCAGTGACCGGGACAGGACGAACACTGAAGCTTTCTTT	CAISDRDRTNTEAFF
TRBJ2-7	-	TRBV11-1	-	TGTGCCAGCAGCCTTCGACACACGTACGAGCAGTACTTC	CASSLRHTYEQYF
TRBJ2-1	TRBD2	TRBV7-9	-	TGTGCCAGCAGCGCGACTAGCGGGAGCATCTACAATGAGCAGTTCTTC	CASSATSGSIYNEQFF
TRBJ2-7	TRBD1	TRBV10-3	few	TGTGCCATCAGGGGACAGGCACCCAGGAGGGAGCAGTACTTC	CAIRGQAPRREQYF
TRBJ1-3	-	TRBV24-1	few	TGTGCCACCAGTGATACAGTCTCTGGAAACACCATATATTTT	CATSDTVSGNTIYF
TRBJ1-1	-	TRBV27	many	TGTGCCAGCAGTTTAGCCGCTTGGGAGGATGGTGGAGGCACTGAAGCTTTCTTT	CASSLAAWEDGGGTEAFF
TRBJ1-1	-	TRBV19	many	TGTGCCAGTATTTTATTGGGCTCCACTGAAGCTTTCTTT	CASILLGSTEAFF
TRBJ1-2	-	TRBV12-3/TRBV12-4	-	TGTGCCAGCAGTCCCCTAAGGGACGCCACCTTC	CASSPLRDATF
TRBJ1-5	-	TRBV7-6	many	TGTGCCAGCAGCTCGACAGAATTTCAGCCCCAGCATTTT	CASSSTEFQPQHF
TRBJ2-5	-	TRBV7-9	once	TGTGCCAGCAGCTTAACGGGGGTGGGCGCAGAGACCCAGTACTTC	CASSLTGVGAETQYF
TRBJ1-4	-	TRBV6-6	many	TGTGCCAGCAGCCCAACGTGGGGCCGAAATGAAAAACTGTTTTTT	CASSPTWGRNEKLFF
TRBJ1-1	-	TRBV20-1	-	TGCAGTGCTAAGGGCGGAGGGAACACTGAAGCTTTCTTT	CSAKGGGNTEAFF
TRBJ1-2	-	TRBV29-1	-	TGCAGCGTATCCCTAGGGATGGGCTATGGCTACACCTTC	CSVSLGMGYGYTF
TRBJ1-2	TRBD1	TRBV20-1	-	TGCAGTGCTAGGGAACCCGACAGGGGAGAAGGCTACACCTTC	CSAREPDRGEGYTF
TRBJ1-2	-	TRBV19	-	TGTGCCAGTAGTCCGGATGGTACAGTTGGGTATGGCTACACCTTC	CASSPDGTVGYGYTF
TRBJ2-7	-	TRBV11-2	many	TGTGCCAGCAGCTTAGACTCCTACGAGCAGTACTTC	CASSLDSYEQYF
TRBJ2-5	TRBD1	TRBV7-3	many	TGTGCCAGCAGCCTGGGACAGAGAGAGACCCAGTACTTC	CASSLGQRETQYF
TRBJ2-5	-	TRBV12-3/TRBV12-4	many	TGTGCCAGCAGTTTTGGGGGGGCAGGGGAGACCCAGTACTTC	CASSFGGAGETQYF
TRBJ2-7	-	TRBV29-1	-	TGCAGCGTTGAGGGTAGGGGCGAGCAGTACTTC	CSVEGRGEQYF
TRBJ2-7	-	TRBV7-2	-	TGTGCCAGCAGCTCACGCCGGGAACCCAGGTTGTACTTC	CASSSRREPRLYF
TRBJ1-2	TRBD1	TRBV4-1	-	TGCGCCAGCAGCCAACCCAAGGCAGGGGGGGACTATGGCTACACCTTC	CASSQPKAGGDYGYTF
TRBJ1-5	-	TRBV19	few	TGTGCCAGCAGTTTGTCGGCAGGGAATCAGCCCCAGCATTTT	CASSLSAGNQPQHF
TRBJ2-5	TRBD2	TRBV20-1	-	TGCAGTGCCCAACGGGGGACTAGCGGGATAGGTCAAGAGACCCAGTACTTC	CSAQRGTSGIGQETQYF
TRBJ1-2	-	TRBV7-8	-	TGTGCCAGCAGCTTAAAGGGGGAGAACTATGGCTACACCTTC	CASSLKGENYGYTF
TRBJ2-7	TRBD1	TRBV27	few	TGTGCATCGGGGAAATACGGGACAGGTGTCGACGAGCAGTACTTC	CASGKYGTGVDEQYF
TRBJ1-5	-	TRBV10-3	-	TGTGCCATCAGGGGGTCGAGCAATCAGCCCCAGCATTTT	CAIRGSSNQPQHF
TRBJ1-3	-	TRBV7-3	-	TGTGCCAGCAGCCACCGGGACGGATCTGGAAACACCATATATTTT	CASSHRDGSGNTIYF
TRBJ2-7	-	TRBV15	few	TGTGCCACCAGCAGAGTCGGCCCCGGCGAGCAGTACTTC	CATSRVGPGEQYF
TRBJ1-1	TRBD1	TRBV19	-	TGTGCCAGTAGTTCCAGGGACAGATCCGAAGCTTTCTTT	CASSSRDRSEAFF
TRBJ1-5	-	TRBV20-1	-	TGCAGTGCTAGAGATCACGCTTTT	CSARDHAF
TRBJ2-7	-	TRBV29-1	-	TGCAGCGTTGACGGCGGGATTGGCTACGAGCAGTACTTC	CSVDGGIGYEQYF
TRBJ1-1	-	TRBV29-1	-	TGCAGCGTTTCTTCGGGACACCGAGGGAACACTGAAGCTTTCTTT	CSVSSGHRGNTEAFF
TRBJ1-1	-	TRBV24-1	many	TGTGCCACCTCACTTGGTACGAACACTGAAGCTTTCTTT	CATSLGTNTEAFF
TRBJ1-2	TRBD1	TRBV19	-	TGTGCCAGTAGCGAGACAGGGGCCTGTGGCTACACCTTC	CASSETGACGYTF
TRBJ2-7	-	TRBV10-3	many	TGTGCCATCAGTGCGGTGGGCGGGATCGACGGCTACGAGCAGTACTTC	CAISAVGGIDGYEQYF
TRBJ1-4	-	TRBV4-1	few	TGCGCCAGCAGCCAAGTTGGGGGGGCAAGTGAAAAACTGTTTTTT	CASSQVGGASEKLFF
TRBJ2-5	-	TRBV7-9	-	TGTGCCAGCAGTGCTATAACTCGAGAGACCCAGTACTTC	CASSAITRETQYF
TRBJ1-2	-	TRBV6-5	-	TGTGCCAGCAGTTCCCGATCCAGTGGGTATGGCTACACCTTC	CASSSRSSGYGYTF
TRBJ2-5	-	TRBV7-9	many	TGTGCCAGCACCCGGCCGGGGGAGACCCAGTACTTC	CASTRPGETQYF
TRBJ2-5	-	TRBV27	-	TGTGCCAGCAGTTTATATCCGGGAGACAGGGAGACCCAGTACTTC	CASSLYPGDRETQYF
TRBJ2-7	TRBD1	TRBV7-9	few	TGTGCCAGCAGGGAACAGGGGGCTCGCTACGAGCAGTACTTC	CASREQGARYEQYF
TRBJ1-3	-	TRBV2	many	TGTGCCAGCAGATACACGGAGGTTGGGCCTGGAAACACCATATATTTT	CASRYTEVGPGNTIYF
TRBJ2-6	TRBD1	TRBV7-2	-	TGTGCCAGCAGCCAGCCGGGACAGTCTCTCTCTGGGGCCAACGTCCTGACTTTC	CASSQPGQSLSGANVLTF